This TCR beta chain was found in a study of blood T cell repertoires in COVID-19 (TCRdb year 2020). With regard to the full study: Samples from collaborators originated in the United States, Italy and Spain and spanned both the acute and convalescent phases of COVID-19. The prospective study material was composed of cDNA or gDNA derived from T cells, B-cell-depleted T cells, or PBMCs. Deeply sampled blood TCRbeta repertoires from subjects exposed to, actively infected with, or recovered from COVID-19 were included in the dataset. A freely available public database, intended as a resource for researchers studying the immune response to SARS-CoV-2, is where the repertoires were released. The samples were drawn from two sources: the first 160 participants of the ongoing ImmuneRACE study, and over 950 subjects contributed by 6 global collaborators. Nearly every sample came with metadata listing a de-identified subject ID, COVID-19 status, age in years and sex. HLA class I and class II types, where available, came from metadata supplied by the sample provider rather than from assay-based typing. Overall results and qualifications from the work: How much clinical and demographic metadata was included differed by source and by participant, and the metadata was provided uncurated.

Enrolling through a virtual design, the prospective study's participants ranged in age from roughly 18 to 89 years and lived across 20 to 25 United States geographic areas. In the prospective study, participants were assigned to cohorts based on the clinical history participants reported in a screening survey and a study questionnaire. Exposed participants had been in contact with someone with a PCR-confirmed or clinician-diagnosed COVID-19 case within 2 weeks of study entry. In the prospective study, whole blood, serum and a nasopharyngeal or oropharyngeal swab were collected from each participant by mobile phlebotomists. Prospective study participants could optionally give additional blood draws and questionnaires over a 2-month period. Blood samples from the prospective study were shipped frozen or at room temperature prior to DNA extraction. A word on this clone: The clone's antigen remains unknown. No much larger clone exists at a distance of one base, and base qualities are not known.

TCRbeta CDR3 regions were amplified from genomic DNA using the immunoSEQ Assay, a bias-controlled multiplex PCR. For the original study's pipeline: The number of nucleated cells in each sample was estimated by amplification of reference gene primers within the assay. To quantify the absolute abundance of each unique TCRbeta CDR3 rearrangement, sequence reads were collapsed and filtered. For each sample, productive Simpson clonality was calculated as the square root of Simpson's diversity index across productive rearrangements. TCRdb took this table from immuneACCESS and kept in-frame rearrangements with V and J called. Such tables lack part of the clones; where checked against another copy, unresolved V genes explain under half of the gap, and the rest is unexplained. V, J and clone size reflect that table, while D and trimming were determined from the DNA. This sample comprises around 320,000 clones, about nine tenths of them detected only once. Roughly 2.9% of the sample is in the top ten clones.

V lost 3 bases and J lost 1 base; the stretch between them is 7 bases long. From the cysteine through the phenylalanine, the CDR3 covers 13 amino acids. The CDR3 DNA has 39 bases and is translated from base 1. CDR1 SNHLY and CDR2 FYNNEI are derived from the germline V gene. The chain couples TRBV2 to TRBJ2-7; D gene: possibly TRBD1, on 6 matching bases. The sample taken for sequencing was PBMCs or T cells enriched from blood (not recorded which). The source is a woman in her forties or fifties who had been exposed to COVID-19. CDR3 sequence: CASSDQGSYEQYF. The bases are TGTGCCAGCAGTGATCAGGGGTCCTACGAGCAGTACTTC.